This entry features one TCR beta chain sequence. Its antigen is unknown. These data are taken from a study of cytomegalovirus exposure and HLA in healthy donors. Study-level points and caveats: Analyzed later, association rates of TCRs varied across HLA loci, with DRB1 most and HLA-C fewest.

The PCR used 60 Vbeta and 13 Jbeta primers. Assay: immunoSEQ multiplex PCR; the TCRdb copy retains only in-frame clones and omits some. The sample totals roughly 110,000 clones. Germline V gene data show CDR1 as MNHNS and CDR2 as SASEGT. The junction had 6 bases not matched to a gene; V was cut back by 8 bases and J by 4 bases. This CDR3 has 13 residues. The receptor was isolated from a man aged 25 to 40 in good health and CMV-seronegative. The chain is built from TRBV6-1 and TRBJ1-2; 8 nucleotides line up with TRBD1. Sequencing input: PBMCs. CDR3 coding DNA: TGTGCCAGCTTTGTAGGGACAGGCTATGGCTACACCTTC. Its protein product is CASFVGTGYGYTF.